This record covers a single T cell receptor beta chain. Antigen specificity is unknown. This specimen belongs to a study of OX40 agonist ivuxolimab in advanced cancers. At the level of the study: Three individuals attained partial responses, comprising one hepatocellular carcinoma case and two cutaneous melanoma cases.

Some clones are missing from TCRdb's copy, which holds only in-frame ones; the method was immunoSEQ multiplex PCR. The sample carries 13,000 or so clones, over 80% recorded once. Autoimmune disease history or systemic immunosuppression led to patient exclusion. Findings of the study overall: Circulating CD4+ and CD8+ T cells showed clonal expansion by week 6 at 0.1 to 3.0 mg/kg.

The V segment lost 4 bases and the J segment 6 bases; nucleotides outside the gene matches: 11. CDR1 MGHRA and CDR2 YSYEKL come from the germline V gene. The CDR3 loop spans 17 amino acids. This clonotype originated in an adult with an advanced solid tumor such as melanoma, head and neck, liver or kidney cancer. Material: CD4+ or CD8+ T cells sorted from blood, obtained in a trial of the OX40 agonist ivuxolimab. The rearrangement joins TRBV4-1 to TRBJ2-1; the match to TRBD2 covers 11 bases. CDR3 DNA sequence: TGCGCCAGCAGCCGCCTCGGTAGCGGGAGGGGGGCCAATGAGCAGTTCTTC. Translating it yields CASSRLGSGRGANEQFF.